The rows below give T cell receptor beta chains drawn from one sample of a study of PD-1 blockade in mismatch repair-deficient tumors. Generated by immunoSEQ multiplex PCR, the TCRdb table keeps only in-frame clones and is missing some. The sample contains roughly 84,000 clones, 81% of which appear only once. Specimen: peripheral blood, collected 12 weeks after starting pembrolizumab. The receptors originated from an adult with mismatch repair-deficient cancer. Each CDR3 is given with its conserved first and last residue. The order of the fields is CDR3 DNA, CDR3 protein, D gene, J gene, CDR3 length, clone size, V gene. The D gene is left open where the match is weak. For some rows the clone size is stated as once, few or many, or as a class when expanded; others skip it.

cdr3_nt: TGTGCCAGCAGCGTCGACAGTAGGAAAAAACTGTTTTTT; cdr3_aa: CASSVDSRKKLFF; d_call: -; j_call: TRBJ1-4; cdr3_length: 13; clone_size: once; v_call: TRBV7-6
cdr3_nt: TGTGCCAGCAGTGACAACTATGGCTACACCTTC; cdr3_aa: CASSDNYGYTF; d_call: -; j_call: TRBJ1-2; cdr3_length: 11; clone_size: -; v_call: TRBV25-1
cdr3_nt: TGCGCCAGCAGCCCCCAGACAGGGAACATTCAGTACTTC; cdr3_aa: CASSPQTGNIQYF; d_call: TRBD1; j_call: TRBJ2-4; cdr3_length: 13; clone_size: -; v_call: TRBV4-3
cdr3_nt: TGTGCCATCAGTGAGGGCTCAGATACGCAGTATTTT; cdr3_aa: CAISEGSDTQYF; d_call: -; j_call: TRBJ2-3; cdr3_length: 12; clone_size: -; v_call: TRBV10-3
cdr3_nt: TGCAGCCATGAAGTAGCGGGAGGGCCAACAGATACGCAGTATTTT; cdr3_aa: CSHEVAGGPTDTQYF; d_call: TRBD2; j_call: TRBJ2-3; cdr3_length: 15; clone_size: -; v_call: TRBV29-1
cdr3_nt: TGTGCCAGCAGTTACGGCGGGTGGGAGAACACTGAAGCTTTCTTT; cdr3_aa: CASSYGGWENTEAFF; d_call: -; j_call: TRBJ1-1; cdr3_length: 15; clone_size: -; v_call: TRBV6-5
cdr3_nt: TGTGCCAGCAGGGCGGGACTCTCCTACGAGCAGTACTTC; cdr3_aa: CASRAGLSYEQYF; d_call: -; j_call: TRBJ2-7; cdr3_length: 13; clone_size: -; v_call: TRBV11-2
cdr3_nt: TGTGCCAGCAGCCCCGCCGGGACAGATAGCAATCAGCCCCAGCATTTT; cdr3_aa: CASSPAGTDSNQPQHF; d_call: TRBD1; j_call: TRBJ1-5; cdr3_length: 16; clone_size: -; v_call: TRBV6-6
cdr3_nt: TGTGCCAGCAGCTCTCCCGTGTTGGATGAGCAGTTCTTC; cdr3_aa: CASSSPVLDEQFF; d_call: -; j_call: TRBJ2-1; cdr3_length: 13; clone_size: -; v_call: TRBV9
cdr3_nt: TGTGCCAGCAGCTTAGCGGGAGTTACCTACGAGCAGTACTTC; cdr3_aa: CASSLAGVTYEQYF; d_call: TRBD2; j_call: TRBJ2-7; cdr3_length: 14; clone_size: -; v_call: TRBV2
cdr3_nt: TGTGCCAGCAGCCGACTAGCGGGAGTTTTGGGTGAGCAGTTCTTC; cdr3_aa: CASSRLAGVLGEQFF; d_call: TRBD2; j_call: TRBJ2-1; cdr3_length: 15; clone_size: -; v_call: TRBV6-6
cdr3_nt: TGTGCCAGCAGTGAGGGACTAGCGGGCTACAATGAGCAGTTCTTC; cdr3_aa: CASSEGLAGYNEQFF; d_call: TRBD2; j_call: TRBJ2-1; cdr3_length: 15; clone_size: -; v_call: TRBV6-1
cdr3_nt: TGTGCCAGCAGCTCCTGGAAAAACCGGGAGAACAATGAGCAGTTCTTC; cdr3_aa: CASSSWKNRENNEQFF; d_call: -; j_call: TRBJ2-1; cdr3_length: 16; clone_size: once; v_call: TRBV27
cdr3_nt: TGTGCCAGCACCTTGGACAGTGAAGAGCAGTACTTC; cdr3_aa: CASTLDSEEQYF; d_call: -; j_call: TRBJ2-7; cdr3_length: 12; clone_size: -; v_call: TRBV6-5
cdr3_nt: TGTGCCAGCAACCTTCCAGGGTCTGGAGGAAACACCATATATTTT; cdr3_aa: CASNLPGSGGNTIYF; d_call: -; j_call: TRBJ1-3; cdr3_length: 15; clone_size: -; v_call: TRBV6-1
cdr3_nt: TGTGCCAGCAGTTTACTCGGGGGGACAGGGGCTCGGAATGAGCAGTTCTTC; cdr3_aa: CASSLLGGTGARNEQFF; d_call: TRBD1; j_call: TRBJ2-1; cdr3_length: 17; clone_size: -; v_call: TRBV27
cdr3_nt: TGTGCCAGCAGTTGGCGGGAGCGTTTTGTTTTC; cdr3_aa: CASSWRERFVF; d_call: TRBD2; j_call: TRBJ2-7; cdr3_length: 11; clone_size: -; v_call: TRBV27
cdr3_nt: TGCAGCGTCGGACTAGCGGGAGTCACTGAGCAGTTCTTC; cdr3_aa: CSVGLAGVTEQFF; d_call: TRBD2; j_call: TRBJ2-1; cdr3_length: 13; clone_size: -; v_call: TRBV29-1
cdr3_nt: TGTGCCAGCAGCCGCGGACAGGCGTTGTGGTACTTC; cdr3_aa: CASSRGQALWYF; d_call: TRBD1; j_call: TRBJ2-4; cdr3_length: 12; clone_size: few; v_call: TRBV5-6
cdr3_nt: TGTGCTCGTGGTTTGGCCGGGGGGGGCGGAACAACAAGGGCCGGGGAGCTGTTTTTT; cdr3_aa: CARGLAGGGGTTRAGELFF; d_call: TRBD2; j_call: TRBJ2-2; cdr3_length: 19; clone_size: -; v_call: TRBV12-5
cdr3_nt: TGTGCCAGCAGCGTAGCGGGGCTAGCGGGATTTGAGGCAGATACGCAGTATTTT; cdr3_aa: CASSVAGLAGFEADTQYF; d_call: TRBD2; j_call: TRBJ2-3; cdr3_length: 18; clone_size: -; v_call: TRBV9
cdr3_nt: TGTTCCTCAGGGCCTTTGTCTGGAAACACCATATATTTT; cdr3_aa: CSSGPLSGNTIYF; d_call: -; j_call: TRBJ1-3; cdr3_length: 13; clone_size: -; v_call: TRBV7-9
cdr3_nt: TGTGCCAGTAGTTCCGGGACGGCCAAAAGGGGGGAAAAACTGTTTTTT; cdr3_aa: CASSSGTAKRGEKLFF; d_call: -; j_call: TRBJ1-4; cdr3_length: 16; clone_size: -; v_call: TRBV19
cdr3_nt: TGCGCCAGCGAAGCGGAGATCACAGATACGCAGTATTTT; cdr3_aa: CASEAEITDTQYF; d_call: -; j_call: TRBJ2-3; cdr3_length: 13; clone_size: -; v_call: TRBV10-2
cdr3_nt: TGTGCCAGCAGTGGAGGGAGTGGTTACGAGCAGTACTTC; cdr3_aa: CASSGGSGYEQYF; d_call: -; j_call: TRBJ2-7; cdr3_length: 13; clone_size: few; v_call: TRBV2
cdr3_nt: TGTGCCAGCAGTGCAATACTAGCGGGAGGGCTGGAAGATACGCAGTATTTT; cdr3_aa: CASSAILAGGLEDTQYF; d_call: TRBD2; j_call: TRBJ2-3; cdr3_length: 17; clone_size: once; v_call: TRBV2
cdr3_nt: TGTGCCAGCAGCTTAGAAGGCGGGAGCTCCTACAATGAGCAGTTCTTC; cdr3_aa: CASSLEGGSSYNEQFF; d_call: TRBD2; j_call: TRBJ2-1; cdr3_length: 16; clone_size: -; v_call: TRBV7-6
cdr3_nt: TGTGCCAGTAGTAACAACCTAGGGACTAGCGGGAGGGTCGGTGTGCCTACCTACGAGCAGTACTTC; cdr3_aa: CASSNNLGTSGRVGVPTYEQYF; d_call: TRBD2; j_call: TRBJ2-7; cdr3_length: 22; clone_size: -; v_call: TRBV19
cdr3_nt: TGTGCCAGCAGCTTGGACCCTAGCTCCTACGAGCAGTACTTC; cdr3_aa: CASSLDPSSYEQYF; d_call: -; j_call: TRBJ2-7; cdr3_length: 14; clone_size: -; v_call: TRBV5-6
cdr3_nt: TGTGCCACCAGCAGAGGGGGACTAGCGGGAGCATACAATGAGCAGTTCTTC; cdr3_aa: CATSRGGLAGAYNEQFF; d_call: TRBD2; j_call: TRBJ2-1; cdr3_length: 17; clone_size: -; v_call: TRBV15
cdr3_nt: TGTGCCAGCAGCTTCGGGCAGGGGGCGGCAGATACGCAGTATTTT; cdr3_aa: CASSFGQGAADTQYF; d_call: TRBD1; j_call: TRBJ2-3; cdr3_length: 15; clone_size: once; v_call: TRBV7-2
cdr3_nt: TGTGCCAGCAGCGTTTCGGGCTACCAAGAGACCCAGTACTTC; cdr3_aa: CASSVSGYQETQYF; d_call: -; j_call: TRBJ2-5; cdr3_length: 14; clone_size: medium-sized; v_call: TRBV9
cdr3_nt: TGTGCCAGCAGCTTAGACCCGGGAAGACAGTTCTTC; cdr3_aa: CASSLDPGRQFF; d_call: -; j_call: TRBJ2-1; cdr3_length: 12; clone_size: -; v_call: TRBV7-9
cdr3_nt: TGTGCCAGCAGCTTCTCGCGTCGGGAGCAGTTCTTC; cdr3_aa: CASSFSRREQFF; d_call: -; j_call: TRBJ2-1; cdr3_length: 12; clone_size: -; v_call: TRBV5-5
cdr3_nt: TGTGCCAGCAGCTACGGGACTAGCGGGAGGGGTAACTACAATGAGCAGTTCTTC; cdr3_aa: CASSYGTSGRGNYNEQFF; d_call: TRBD2; j_call: TRBJ2-1; cdr3_length: 18; clone_size: -; v_call: TRBV5-6
cdr3_nt: TGTGCCAGCAGCCCGTGGACTTTGGCAGATACGCAGTATTTT; cdr3_aa: CASSPWTLADTQYF; d_call: -; j_call: TRBJ2-3; cdr3_length: 14; clone_size: -; v_call: TRBV9
cdr3_nt: TGTGCCAGCAGCTTGACGGCGGGGGTGGGCTACACCTTC; cdr3_aa: CASSLTAGVGYTF; d_call: -; j_call: TRBJ1-2; cdr3_length: 13; clone_size: -; v_call: TRBV5-6
cdr3_nt: TGTGCCAGCAGCCACAGGGACGACGGCTACACCTTC; cdr3_aa: CASSHRDDGYTF; d_call: -; j_call: TRBJ1-2; cdr3_length: 12; clone_size: -; v_call: TRBV6-5
cdr3_nt: TGTGCCAGCAGACCCGGACTAGCGGGAGGGTCCTACGAGCAGTACTTC; cdr3_aa: CASRPGLAGGSYEQYF; d_call: TRBD2; j_call: TRBJ2-7; cdr3_length: 16; clone_size: -; v_call: TRBV6-6
cdr3_nt: TGCGCCAGCAGCTTGGATGGGGTCCCGCCGATGAACACTGAAGCTTTCTTT; cdr3_aa: CASSLDGVPPMNTEAFF; d_call: -; j_call: TRBJ1-1; cdr3_length: 17; clone_size: -; v_call: TRBV5-1
cdr3_nt: TGTGCCACCAGCAGAGAAACGCGGGGCACAGATACGCAGTATTTT; cdr3_aa: CATSRETRGTDTQYF; d_call: -; j_call: TRBJ2-3; cdr3_length: 15; clone_size: -; v_call: TRBV15
cdr3_nt: TGTGCCAGCAGCTTAGTGCCTTACAGGGGTGTGGACACCGGGGAGCTGTTTTTT; cdr3_aa: CASSLVPYRGVDTGELFF; d_call: TRBD1; j_call: TRBJ2-2; cdr3_length: 18; clone_size: -; v_call: TRBV11-2
cdr3_nt: TGTGCCAGCAGCTTAGCTTCAGGGACCGGGACTAGCAGAATTAACACCGGGGAGCTGTTTTTT; cdr3_aa: CASSLASGTGTSRINTGELFF; d_call: TRBD2; j_call: TRBJ2-2; cdr3_length: 21; clone_size: -; v_call: TRBV7-8
cdr3_nt: TGTGCCAGCAGTTACCACTACGAGCAGTACTTC; cdr3_aa: CASSYHYEQYF; d_call: -; j_call: TRBJ2-7; cdr3_length: 11; clone_size: -; v_call: TRBV28
cdr3_nt: TGTGCCAGCAGTACAGGGGCCAGCCCCACCGGGGAGCTGTTTTTT; cdr3_aa: CASSTGASPTGELFF; d_call: TRBD1; j_call: TRBJ2-2; cdr3_length: 15; clone_size: -; v_call: TRBV27
cdr3_nt: TGTGCCAGCGGGTATGACAGGATTGAAGCTTTCTTT; cdr3_aa: CASGYDRIEAFF; d_call: -; j_call: TRBJ1-1; cdr3_length: 12; clone_size: -; v_call: TRBV6-5
cdr3_nt: TGTGCCAGCAGTTTGCTGTGGGGAGAGACCCAGTACTTC; cdr3_aa: CASSLLWGETQYF; d_call: -; j_call: TRBJ2-5; cdr3_length: 13; clone_size: -; v_call: TRBV6-5
cdr3_nt: TGCGCCAGCAGCTTGGATGGAAGCTACGAGCAGTACTTC; cdr3_aa: CASSLDGSYEQYF; d_call: -; j_call: TRBJ2-7; cdr3_length: 13; clone_size: -; v_call: TRBV5-1
cdr3_nt: TGTGCCAGTAGTAGTGGGGGAGGCGACTACGAGCAGTACTTC; cdr3_aa: CASSSGGGDYEQYF; d_call: -; j_call: TRBJ2-7; cdr3_length: 14; clone_size: -; v_call: TRBV19